Sequencing of this T cell receptor beta chain was carried out in a study of T cell changes during pregnancy in multiple sclerosis. CDR3 length: 14 residues. The germline gives CDR1 SEHNR, CDR2 FQNEAQ (reference sequence). The junction had 12 bases not matched to a gene; V was cut back by 10 bases and J by 9 bases. Using immunoSEQ multiplex PCR, the repertoire was profiled, and TCRdb retains in-frame clones only, with some absent. Of 85,000 to 100,000 clones in the sample, approximately 90% are singletons; the top ten hold around 0.93%. This chain connects TRBV7-9 to TRBJ1-5; TRBD1 matches at 10 bases. The receptor was isolated from a female donor with multiple sclerosis, enrolled in a pregnancy study. The sample consisted of peripheral blood, taken before pregnancy. CDR3 bases: TGTGCCACCTCGGACAGGGGGATCTACGGGCCCCAGCATTTT. Amino acid sequence: CATSDRGIYGPQHF.